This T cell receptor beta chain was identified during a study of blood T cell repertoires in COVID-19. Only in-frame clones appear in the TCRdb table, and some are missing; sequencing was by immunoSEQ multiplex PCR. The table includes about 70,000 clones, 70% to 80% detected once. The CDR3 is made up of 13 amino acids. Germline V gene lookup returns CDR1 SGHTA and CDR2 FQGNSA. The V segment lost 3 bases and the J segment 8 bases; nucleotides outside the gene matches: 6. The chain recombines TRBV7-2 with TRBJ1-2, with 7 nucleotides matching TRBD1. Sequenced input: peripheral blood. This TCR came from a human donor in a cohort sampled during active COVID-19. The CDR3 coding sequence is TGTGCCAGCAGCTTGAGGGGGCGTTCGGGCTACACCTTC. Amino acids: CASSLRGRSGYTF. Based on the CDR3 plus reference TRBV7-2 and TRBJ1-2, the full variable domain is GAGVSQSPSNKVTEKGKDVELRCDPISGHTALYWYRQSLGQGLEFLIYFQGNSAPDKSGLPSDRFSAERTGGSVSTLTIQRTQQEDSAVYLCASSLRGRSGYTFGSGTRLTVV.